Below are 5 T cell receptor beta chains sequenced from a single sample in a study of chemoradiotherapy in HPV16-positive cancers (dated by TCRdb to between 2022 and 2023). Receptors were amplified or captured by the immunoSEQ multiplex PCR assay. Imported from immuneACCESS, the table was reduced by TCRdb to in-frame sequences with V and J called. These copies leave out some clones; in studies compared against another copy, an unresolved V gene accounts for under half, and the cause of the remainder is not known. Recorded for this sample are 1,200 or so clones; about 90% of them occurred a single time. The top ten clonotypes cover roughly 2.9% of the sample. Sequenced material: tumor tissue, taken from a patient who underwent chemoradiotherapy. Receptors were obtained from a human donor with HPV-associated anogenital cancer.

The chain combines TRBV7-4 with TRBJ2-3; D remains unclear. Germline values: CDR1 SGHVT, CDR2 SQSDAQ. This CDR3 is built from 17 residues. The V gene lost 1 base and the J gene lost 6 bases, with 20 bases spanning the gap. The CDR3 DNA reads TGTGCCAGCAGCTTAGGAGGTTCCGGGCAGCTCACGGATACGCAGTATTTT. Translation gives CASSLGGSGQLTDTQYF. The whole variable domain, remainder taken from reference TRBV7-4 and TRBJ2-3, is GAGVSQSPRYKVAKRGRDVALRCDSISGHVTLYWYRQTLGQGSEVLTYSQSDAQRDKSGRPSGRFSAERPERSVSTLKIQRTEQGDSAVYLCASSLGGSGQLTDTQYFGPGTRLTVL.

This chain joins TRBV30 and TRBJ1-5; D remains ambiguous. CDR3 size: 14 residues. Germline CDR1 reads GTSNPN; CDR2 reads SVGIG (reference sequence). Trimming shortened V by 3 bases and J by 2 bases, and 11 bases separated the two germline ends. CDR3 in amino acids: CAWRLAGGNQPQHF. CDR3 in DNA: TGTGCCTGGAGGTTAGCTGGGGGCAATCAGCCCCAGCATTTT.

V and J are TRBV19 and TRBJ1-5; D is perhaps TRBD1 (6 bases). V gave up 1 base and J gave up 7 bases, with 17 bases separating them. This CDR3 is built from 16 residues. Germline V gives CDR1 LNHDA, CDR2 SQIVND (reference sequence). The CDR3 sequence is CASSIGLGTGRQPQHF. CDR3 in DNA: TGTGCCAGTAGTATAGGCCTTGGAACAGGGAGGCAGCCCCAGCATTTT.

As for this clone: The conserved final phenylalanine or tryptophan is absent from the CDR3, which likely points to a read error. The chain is built from TRBV7-8 and TRBJ1-1; 8 bases line up with TRBD1. The CDR3 totals 13 residues. Looked up from germline, CDR1 is SGHVS and CDR2 is FQNEAQ. Trimming cost V 5 bases and J 4 bases; bases outside gene matches: 3. The CDR3 bases are TGTGCCAGCAGCACACAGGGGGGCACTGAAGCTTTCCTT. Translating gives CASSTQGGTEAFL.

This rearrangement joins TRBV5-6 to TRBJ1-5, with no clear D. Germline assignment: CDR1 SGHDT and CDR2 YYEEEE. The CDR3 has 12 amino acids. V lost 0 bases to trimming and J lost 6 bases, with 4 bases between them. The CDR3 nucleotides read TGTGCCAGCAGCTTGGGGTCTCAGCCCCAGCATTTT. This sequence encodes CASSLGSQPQHF. The full variable domain, rest sourced from reference TRBV5-6 and TRBJ1-5, is DAGVTQSPTHLIKTRGQQVTLRCSPKSGHDTVSWYQQALGQGPQFIFQYYEEEERQRGNFPDRFSGHQFPNYSSELNVNALLLGDSALYLCASSLGSQPQHFGDGTRLSIL.